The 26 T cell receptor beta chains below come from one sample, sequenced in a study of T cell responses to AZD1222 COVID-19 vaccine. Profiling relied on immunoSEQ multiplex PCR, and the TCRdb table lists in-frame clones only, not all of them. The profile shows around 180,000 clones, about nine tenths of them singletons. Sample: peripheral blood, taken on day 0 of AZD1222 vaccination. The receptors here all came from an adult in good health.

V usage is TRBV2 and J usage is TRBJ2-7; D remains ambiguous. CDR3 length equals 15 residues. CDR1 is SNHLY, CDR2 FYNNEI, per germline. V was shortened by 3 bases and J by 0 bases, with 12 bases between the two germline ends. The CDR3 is CASSEVQVSSYEQYF. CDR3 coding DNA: TGTGCCAGCAGTGAGGTCCAGGTGAGCTCCTACGAGCAGTACTTC.

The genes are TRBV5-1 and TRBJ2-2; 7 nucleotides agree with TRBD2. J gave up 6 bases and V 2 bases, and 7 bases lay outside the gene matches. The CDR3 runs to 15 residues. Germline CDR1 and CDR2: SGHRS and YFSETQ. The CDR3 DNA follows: TGCGCCAGCAGCTTCGGCGGGAGTGGTTCCGGGGAGCTGTTTTTT. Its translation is CASSFGGSGSGELFF.

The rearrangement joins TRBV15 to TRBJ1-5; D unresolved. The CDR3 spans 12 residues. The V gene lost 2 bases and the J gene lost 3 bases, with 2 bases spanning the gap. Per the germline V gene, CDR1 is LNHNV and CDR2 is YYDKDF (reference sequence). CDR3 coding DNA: TGTGCCACCAGCAGAAACAATCAGCCCCAGCATTTT. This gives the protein CATSRNNQPQHF.

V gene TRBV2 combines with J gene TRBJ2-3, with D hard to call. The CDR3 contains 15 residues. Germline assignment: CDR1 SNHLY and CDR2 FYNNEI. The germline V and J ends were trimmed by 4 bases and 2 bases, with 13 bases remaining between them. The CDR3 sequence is CASSGGPLSTDTQYF. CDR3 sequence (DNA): TGTGCCAGCAGTGGGGGTCCCCTCTCCACAGATACGCAGTATTTT.

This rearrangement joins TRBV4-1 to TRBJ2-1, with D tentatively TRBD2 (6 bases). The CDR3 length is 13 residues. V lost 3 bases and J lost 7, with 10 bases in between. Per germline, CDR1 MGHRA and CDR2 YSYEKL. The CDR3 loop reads CASSHLGGNEQFF. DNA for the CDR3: TGCGCCAGCAGCCACTTGGGGGGAAATGAGCAGTTCTTC.

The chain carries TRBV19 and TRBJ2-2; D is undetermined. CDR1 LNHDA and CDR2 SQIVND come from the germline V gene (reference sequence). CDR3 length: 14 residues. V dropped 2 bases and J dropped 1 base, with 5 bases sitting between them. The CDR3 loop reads CASSILRNTGELFF. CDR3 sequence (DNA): TGTGCCAGTAGTATACTTCGGAACACCGGGGAGCTGTTTTTT.

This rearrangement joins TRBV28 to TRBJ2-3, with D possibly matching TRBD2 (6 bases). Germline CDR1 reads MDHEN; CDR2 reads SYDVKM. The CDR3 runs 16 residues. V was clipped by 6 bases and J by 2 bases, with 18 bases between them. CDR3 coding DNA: TGTGCCAGCAGCCCCCCCGTTAGCGGATACACAGATACGCAGTATTTT. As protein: CASSPPVSGYTDTQYF. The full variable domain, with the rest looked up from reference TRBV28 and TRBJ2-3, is DVKVTQSSRYLVKRTGEKVFLECVQDMDHENMFWYRQDPGLGLRLIYFSYDVKMKEKGDIPEGYSVSREKKERFSLILESASTNQTSMYLCASSPPVSGYTDTQYFGPGTRLTVL.

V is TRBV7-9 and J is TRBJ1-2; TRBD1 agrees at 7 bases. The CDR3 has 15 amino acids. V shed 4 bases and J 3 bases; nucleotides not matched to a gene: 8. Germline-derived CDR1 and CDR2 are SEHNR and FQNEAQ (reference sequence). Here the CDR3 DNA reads TGTGCCAGCAGCTCTACAGGGGAGGATTACTATGGCTACACCTTC. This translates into CASSSTGEDYYGYTF.

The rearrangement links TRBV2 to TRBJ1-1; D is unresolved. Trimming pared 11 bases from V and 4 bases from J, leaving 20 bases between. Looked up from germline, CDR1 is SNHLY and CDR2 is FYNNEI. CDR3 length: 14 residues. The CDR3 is CASLRHSEGTEAFF. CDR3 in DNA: TGTGCCTCCCTCCGTCACAGCGAGGGCACTGAAGCTTTCTTT.

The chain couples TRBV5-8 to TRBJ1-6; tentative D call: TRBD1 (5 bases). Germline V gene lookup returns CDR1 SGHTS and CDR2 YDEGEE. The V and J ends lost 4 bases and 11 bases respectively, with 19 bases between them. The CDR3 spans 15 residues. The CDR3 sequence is CASSNGASPMAPLHF. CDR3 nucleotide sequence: TGTGCCAGCAGCAACGGGGCTTCCCCGATGGCACCCCTCCACTTT.

The CDR3 sequence is CASSPAGGNADTQYF. The CDR3 nucleotides are TGTGCCAGCAGTCCCGCGGGTGGAAACGCAGATACGCAGTATTTT. The V and J genes are TRBV28 and TRBJ2-3, with D possibly being TRBD2 (5 bases). Per germline, CDR1 MDHEN and CDR2 SYDVKM. This CDR3 comprises 15 residues. V was clipped by 5 bases and J by 4 bases, with 16 bases between them.

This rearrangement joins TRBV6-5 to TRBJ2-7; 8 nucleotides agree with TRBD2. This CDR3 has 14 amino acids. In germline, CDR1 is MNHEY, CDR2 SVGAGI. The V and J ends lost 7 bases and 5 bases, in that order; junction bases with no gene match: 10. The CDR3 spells CASNLAGGADEQYF. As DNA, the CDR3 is TGTGCCAGCAACCTAGCGGGCGGGGCCGACGAGCAGTACTTC.

CDR3 in amino acids: CASSLRTSGKLSEQYF. The CDR3 DNA reads TGTGCCAGCAGCTTACGGACTAGCGGGAAGTTGTCTGAGCAGTACTTC. The chain couples TRBV3-1 (or the pseudogene TRBV3-2) to TRBJ2-7; the match to TRBD2 covers 12 bases. The CDR3 loop spans 16 amino acids. The ends lost 5 bases at V and 7 bases at J; junction bases unmatched: 12. The V gene's germline CDR1 is LGHDT and CDR2 YNNKEL (reference sequence).

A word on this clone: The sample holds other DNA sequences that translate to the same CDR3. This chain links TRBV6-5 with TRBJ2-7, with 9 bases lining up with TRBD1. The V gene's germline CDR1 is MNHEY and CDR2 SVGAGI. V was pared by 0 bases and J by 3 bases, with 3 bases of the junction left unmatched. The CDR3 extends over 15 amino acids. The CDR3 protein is CASSYSGQGVYEQYF. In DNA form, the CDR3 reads TGTGCCAGCAGTTACTCGGGACAGGGTGTCTACGAGCAGTACTTC.

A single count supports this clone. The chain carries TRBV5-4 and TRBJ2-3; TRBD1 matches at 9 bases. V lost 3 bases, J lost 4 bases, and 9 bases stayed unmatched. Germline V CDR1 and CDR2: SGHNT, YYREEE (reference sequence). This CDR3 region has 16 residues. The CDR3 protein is CASSSDRGTGADTQYF. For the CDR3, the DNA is TGTGCCAGCAGCTCGGACAGGGGAACCGGCGCAGATACGCAGTATTTT.

As DNA, the CDR3 is TGCGCCAACAGGGGGGCGGCAATGAGGGAAAAACTGTTTTTT. It codes for CANRGAAMREKLFF. The chain links TRBV10-1 to TRBJ1-4, with 8 nucleotides matching TRBD1. Germline values: CDR1 WNHNN, CDR2 SYGVQD (reference sequence). This CDR3 is 14 amino acids long. V dropped 10 bases and J dropped 8; count of bases not matched to a gene: 12.

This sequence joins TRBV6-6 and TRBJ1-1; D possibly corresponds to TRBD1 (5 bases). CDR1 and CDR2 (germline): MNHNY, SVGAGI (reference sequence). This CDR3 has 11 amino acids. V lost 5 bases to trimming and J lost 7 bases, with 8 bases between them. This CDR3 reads CASSGAVEAFF. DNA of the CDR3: TGTGCCAGCAGTGGGGCGGTTGAAGCTTTCTTT.

The CDR3, as DNA: TGTGCCAGCTCACTTGACAGGGCGTCGTATAATTCACCCCTCCACTTT. It is translated as CASSLDRASYNSPLHF. The chain couples TRBV18 to TRBJ1-6; 7 bases map to TRBD1. Germline V lookup: CDR1 KGHSH, CDR2 LQKENI. The CDR3 length is 16 residues. V lost 4 bases and J lost 4; bases outside the gene matches: 7.

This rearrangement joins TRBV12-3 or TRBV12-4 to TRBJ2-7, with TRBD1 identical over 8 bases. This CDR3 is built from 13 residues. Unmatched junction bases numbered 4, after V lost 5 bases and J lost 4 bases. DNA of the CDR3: TGTGCCAGCAGTCCCGGACAGGGTTACGAGCAGTACTTC. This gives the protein CASSPGQGYEQYF.

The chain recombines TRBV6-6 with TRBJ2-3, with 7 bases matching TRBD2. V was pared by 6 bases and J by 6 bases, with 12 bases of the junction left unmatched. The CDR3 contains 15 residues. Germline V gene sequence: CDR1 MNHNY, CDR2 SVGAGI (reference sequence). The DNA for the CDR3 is TGTGCCAGCAGCCTCCCAGCGGGAAGTGCGGATACGCAGTATTTT. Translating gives CASSLPAGSADTQYF.

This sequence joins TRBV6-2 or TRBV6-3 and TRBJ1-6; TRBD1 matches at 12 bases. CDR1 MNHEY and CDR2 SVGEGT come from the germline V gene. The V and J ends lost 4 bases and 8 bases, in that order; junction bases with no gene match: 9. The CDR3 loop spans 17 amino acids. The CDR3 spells CASSSWGTGGIDSPLHF. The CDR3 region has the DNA TGTGCCAGCAGTTCTTGGGGGACAGGGGGCATTGATTCACCCCTCCACTTT.

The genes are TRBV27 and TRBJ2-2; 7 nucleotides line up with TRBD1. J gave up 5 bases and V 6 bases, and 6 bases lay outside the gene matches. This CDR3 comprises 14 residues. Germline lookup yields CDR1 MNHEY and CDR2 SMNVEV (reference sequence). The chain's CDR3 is CASSRQGKTGELFF. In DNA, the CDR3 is TGTGCCAGCAGCCGACAGGGAAAAACCGGGGAGCTGTTTTTT.

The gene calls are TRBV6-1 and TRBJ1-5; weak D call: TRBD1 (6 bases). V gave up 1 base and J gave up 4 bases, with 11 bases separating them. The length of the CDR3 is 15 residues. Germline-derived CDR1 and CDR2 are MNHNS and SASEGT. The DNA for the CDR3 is TGTGCCAGCAGTGAAGGGGGGCGAATGAATCAGCCCCAGCATTTT. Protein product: CASSEGGRMNQPQHF.

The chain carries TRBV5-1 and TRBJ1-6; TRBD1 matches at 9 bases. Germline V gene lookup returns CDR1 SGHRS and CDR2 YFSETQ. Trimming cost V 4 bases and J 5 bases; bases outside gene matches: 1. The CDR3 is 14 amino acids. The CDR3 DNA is TGCGCCAGCAGCGGACAGGGGAATAATTCACCCCTCCACTTT. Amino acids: CASSGQGNNSPLHF.

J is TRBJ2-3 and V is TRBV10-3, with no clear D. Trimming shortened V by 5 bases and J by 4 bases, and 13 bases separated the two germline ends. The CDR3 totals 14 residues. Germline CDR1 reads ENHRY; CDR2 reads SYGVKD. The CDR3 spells CAISLNLRADTQYF. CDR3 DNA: TGTGCCATCAGTTTGAATTTAAGGGCAGATACGCAGTATTTT.

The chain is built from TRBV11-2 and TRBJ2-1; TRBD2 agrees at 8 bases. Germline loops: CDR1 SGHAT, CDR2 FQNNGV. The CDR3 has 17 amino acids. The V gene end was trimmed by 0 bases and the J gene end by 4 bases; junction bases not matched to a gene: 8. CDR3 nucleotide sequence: TGTGCCAGCAGCTTAGATCCACTAGCGGACCTATACAATGAGCAGTTCTTC. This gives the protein CASSLDPLADLYNEQFF.